The rows below give T cell receptor beta chains drawn from one sample of a study of T cells in localized non-small cell lung cancer. Using immunoSEQ multiplex PCR, the repertoire was profiled, and TCRdb retains in-frame clones only, with some absent. The table has about 24,000 clones, 89% seen once. This sample comprised peripheral blood, obtained before any cancer treatment. The receptors originated from a man aged 40 to 70 with stage I squamous cell lung carcinoma. CDR3s include the opening cysteine and the closing phenylalanine or tryptophan. The D gene is left open where the match is weak. Some rows have no size entry. The others give once, few or many, or a class for an expanded clone.

J gene,V gene,D gene,clone size,CDR3 protein,CDR3 DNA
TRBJ2-7,TRBV9,TRBD1,.,CASSVVTDRGSYEQYF,TGTGCCAGCAGCGTAGTGACGGACAGGGGGTCCTACGAGCAGTACTTC
TRBJ2-1,TRBV11-2,TRBD2,.,CASSFRTSGGASNEQFF,TGTGCCAGCAGCTTCAGGACTAGCGGGGGGGCGTCCAATGAGCAGTTCTTC
TRBJ1-6,TRBV2,.,.,CASRLYSPYSNSPLHF,TGTGCCAGCAGACTTTACAGCCCTTACAGTAATTCACCCCTCCACTTT
TRBJ2-7,TRBV25-1,.,.,CASNVGAYEQYF,TGTGCCAGCAACGTGGGAGCCTACGAGCAGTACTTC
TRBJ2-2,TRBV10-3,.,once,CAITTTGSQTNTGELFF,TGTGCCATCACTACAACGGGAAGTCAGACCAACACCGGGGAGCTGTTTTTT
TRBJ1-1,TRBV2,.,.,CASSEIWGIENTEAFF,TGTGCCAGCAGTGAAATATGGGGCATAGAGAACACTGAAGCTTTCTTT
TRBJ2-7,TRBV2,TRBD1,.,CASRKQGVDYEQYF,TGTGCCAGCAGAAAACAGGGGGTTGACTACGAGCAGTACTTC
TRBJ1-1,TRBV19,TRBD1,.,CASSAGGGTEAFF,TGTGCCAGTAGTGCAGGGGGCGGAACTGAAGCTTTCTTT
TRBJ2-2,TRBV11-1,.,.,CASSALRGPVPGELFF,TGTGCCAGCAGCGCGCTCCGGGGCCCCGTTCCCGGGGAGCTGTTTTTT
TRBJ1-5,TRBV19,TRBD1,.,CASTRTGGNQPQHF,TGTGCCAGTACTCGGACAGGGGGCAATCAGCCCCAGCATTTT
TRBJ2-2,TRBV5-1,.,few,CASSLAVAGTGELFF,TGCGCCAGCAGCTTGGCCGTAGCCGGGACCGGGGAGCTGTTTTTT
TRBJ2-3,TRBV2,.,once,CASRSRSGGEGTQYF,TGTGCCAGCCGAAGTCGTTCGGGGGGCGAGGGTACGCAGTATTTT
TRBJ1-3,TRBV11-2,.,.,CASSLRGGFSGNTIYF,TGTGCCAGCAGCTTAAGGGGCGGTTTCTCTGGAAACACCATATATTTT
TRBJ2-1,TRBV4-3,TRBD1,.,CASSQRPGQSSYNEQFF,TGCGCCAGCAGCCAACGACCGGGACAGAGCTCCTACAATGAGCAGTTCTTC
TRBJ1-1,TRBV5-1,.,.,CASSLAWPMNTEAFF,TGCGCCAGCAGCTTGGCTTGGCCCATGAACACTGAAGCTTTCTTT
TRBJ2-7,TRBV5-1,TRBD1,.,CASSKGQGIFTYEQYF,TGCGCCAGCAGCAAGGGACAGGGGATTTTCACCTACGAGCAGTACTTC
TRBJ1-3,TRBV18,.,.,CASSPLGDSGNTIYF,TGTGCCAGCTCACCACTAGGGGACTCTGGAAACACCATATATTTT
TRBJ2-1,TRBV7-9,.,.,CASSLRAGTSDEQFF,TGTGCCAGCAGCTTACGGGCGGGGACCTCGGATGAGCAGTTCTTC
TRBJ1-5,TRBV2,.,once,CASRKGDFLKPQHF,TGTGCCAGCAGGAAGGGGGACTTCTTGAAGCCCCAGCATTTT
TRBJ1-1,TRBV5-4,TRBD1,.,CASRFGTGEAEAFF,TGTGCCAGCAGATTTGGGACAGGGGAGGCTGAAGCTTTCTTT
TRBJ2-7,TRBV10-3,.,once,CALKGEQYF,TGTGCCCTTAAGGGCGAGCAGTACTTC
TRBJ1-1,TRBV20-1,.,.,CSSGVNTEAFF,TGCAGTTCAGGAGTGAACACTGAAGCTTTCTTT
TRBJ2-5,TRBV28,.,.,CASSSSQETQYF,TGTGCCAGCAGTTCCTCGCAAGAGACCCAGTACTTC
TRBJ2-3,TRBV6-1,TRBD2,.,CASSDRAGGRDTQYF,TGTGCCAGCAGTGATAGAGCGGGGGGGAGAGATACGCAGTATTTT
TRBJ2-7,TRBV11-2,.,.,CASRVPGEYEQYF,TGTGCCAGCAGGGTCCCAGGGGAATACGAGCAGTACTTC
TRBJ2-3,TRBV21-1,.,.,CASSKDAGVSTDTQYF,TGTGCCAGCAGCAAAGACGCGGGGGTAAGCACAGATACGCAGTATTTT
TRBJ2-7,TRBV7-9,.,.,CASSSPWGEQYF,TGTGCCAGCAGCTCGCCGTGGGGTGAGCAGTACTTC
TRBJ1-4,TRBV27,TRBD1,.,CASGGTGAGGEKLFF,TGTGCCAGCGGCGGGACAGGGGCCGGAGGTGAAAAACTGTTTTTT
TRBJ1-5,TRBV2,TRBD1,.,CASSEIAGGQPQHF,TGTGCCAGCAGTGAAATTGCAGGGGGACAGCCCCAGCATTTT
TRBJ1-6,TRBV9,TRBD1,.,CASSQRQGWNSPLHF,TGTGCCAGCAGCCAGAGACAGGGGTGGAATTCACCCCTCCACTTT
TRBJ2-5,TRBV6-5,.,.,CASSYSIPLKTQYF,TGTGCCAGCAGTTACTCGATCCCACTCAAGACCCAGTACTTC
TRBJ2-5,TRBV5-1,TRBD2,.,CASRTPSGGAGQETQYF,TGCGCCAGCCGAACGCCTAGCGGGGGGGCCGGGCAAGAGACCCAGTACTTC
TRBJ2-2,TRBV7-6,TRBD2,.,CASSLHPGLAITGELFF,TGTGCCAGCAGCCTGCACCCGGGACTAGCGATTACCGGGGAGCTGTTTTTT
TRBJ2-2,TRBV19,.,.,CASSIFTGELFF,TGTGCCAGTAGTATATTCACCGGGGAGCTGTTTTTT
TRBJ2-3,TRBV2,.,.,CASSAAGVGSADTQYF,TGTGCCAGCAGCGCAGCAGGGGTAGGGAGCGCAGATACGCAGTATTTT
TRBJ2-3,TRBV5-1,TRBD2,.,CASSLRAGGQDTQYF,TGCGCCAGCAGCTTACGGGCGGGGGGGCAGGATACGCAGTATTTT
TRBJ2-2,TRBV4-3,TRBD2,.,CASSLGLANTGELFF,TGCGCCAGCAGCCTTGGACTAGCCAACACCGGGGAGCTGTTTTTT
TRBJ2-1,TRBV11-3,.,.,CASSSTGKGAYNEQFF,TGTGCCAGCAGCTCAACGGGAAAGGGGGCCTACAATGAGCAGTTCTTC
TRBJ2-2,TRBV4-2,.,.,CASSQTITGELFF,TGTGCCAGCAGCCAAACAATTACCGGGGAGCTGTTTTTT
TRBJ2-6,TRBV12-2,.,.,CASRYSLHTKSGQRLTF,TGTGCAAGTCGCTATAGTCTCCACACAAAGTCGGGCCAACGTCTGACTTTC
TRBJ2-3,TRBV27,.,once,CASSLSWRAADTQYF,TGTGCCAGCAGTTTATCGTGGAGGGCGGCAGATACGCAGTATTTT
TRBJ2-1,TRBV4-1,TRBD1,.,CASSQEDRGLSNEQFF,TGCGCCAGCAGCCAAGAAGACAGGGGTCTTAGTAATGAGCAGTTCTTC
TRBJ1-2,TRBV6-1,.,.,CASSEYTGTPNYGYTF,TGTGCCAGCAGTGAATACACCGGGACACCTAACTATGGCTACACCTTC
TRBJ2-5,TRBV10-3,TRBD2,.,CAISGRSGGTQETQYF,TGTGCCATCAGTGGGAGAAGCGGGGGAACGCAAGAGACCCAGTACTTC
TRBJ1-2,TRBV2,.,once,CASRDFLASNYGYTF,TGTGCCAGCAGGGATTTCTTAGCTTCTAACTATGGCTACACCTTC
TRBJ2-1,TRBV5-1,TRBD1,.,CASSLEGAPYNEQFF,TGCGCCAGCAGCTTAGAGGGGGCGCCCTACAATGAGCAGTTCTTC
TRBJ1-2,TRBV18,.,.,CASSGSAGELGYTF,TGTGCCAGCTCAGGTTCAGCAGGGGAACTCGGCTACACCTTC
TRBJ2-3,TRBV5-1,.,.,CASSDPGSLNTQYF,TGCGCCAGCAGCGATCCCGGCTCACTTAATACGCAGTATTTT
TRBJ1-3,TRBV9,TRBD1,.,CASSVDGTGRNTIYF,TGTGCCAGCAGCGTAGACGGGACAGGGAGAAACACCATATATTTT